The 28 T cell receptor beta chains below come from one sample, sequenced in a study of CD8+CD57+ T cells in acquired aplastic anemia. Template material for TCR beta VDJ and CDR3 profiling consisted of genomic DNA. MiXCR was run by TCRdb on the reads, yielding one entry per CDR3 protein. The sample lists under 350,000 distinct CDR3 sequences, approximately 57% occurring once. All patients picked for sequencing had shown, by flow cytometry, an expansion of CD8+CD57+ cells. Sequencing input: sorted CD4+, CD8+, or CD8+CD57+ T cells (not recorded which) from PBMCs. The receptors were gathered from a human donor with aplastic anemia.

The rearrangement uses TRBV2 and TRBJ1-1; D unclear. Germline CDR1 reads SNHLY; CDR2 reads FYNNEI. V was trimmed by 8 bases and J by 1 base, leaving 8 bases between them. The CDR3 is 12 residues long. This CDR3 reads CASDRENTEAFF. CDR3 nucleotides: TGTGCCAGCGATCGGGAGAACACTGAAGCTTTCTTT.

The V gene is TRBV6-5, the J gene TRBJ2-2, with a tentative D call TRBD2 (6 bases). Germline assignment: CDR1 MNHEY and CDR2 SVGAGI. The CDR3 runs to 16 residues. V lost 0 bases, J lost 8 bases, and 16 bases lay in between. CDR3 region: CASSYSSGASRGELFF. The CDR3 DNA reads TGTGCCAGCAGTTACTCTTCGGGAGCGAGCAGAGGGGAGCTGTTTTTT.

The chain uses TRBV7-9 and TRBJ1-2; D call uncertain. V shed 1 base and J shed 8 bases, with 11 bases lying between them. This CDR3 contains 13 residues. Germline V CDR1 and CDR2: SEHNR, FQNEAQ (reference sequence). As DNA, the CDR3 is TGTGCCAGCAGCTTAGTCGGAGAAGGAGGCTACACCTTC. Translated, it gives CASSLVGEGGYTF.

Concerning this clonotype itself: Compared with germline, one end of the junction differs, possibly owing to a read error. The rearrangement uses TRBV10-3 and TRBJ1-2; no definite D call. Germline CDR1 and CDR2: ENHRY and SYGVKD. The CDR3 contains 14 residues. CDR3 nucleotide sequence: TGCGCCACCCGGACTTGCGGGAGAGAGAATGGCTACACCTTC. Its protein is CATRTCGRENGYTF.

This clonotype was seen just once. A much larger clone differs from this one at a single base, so this may be a read error. As DNA, the CDR3 is TGTACCACCAGCAGAGAGGCAGGGGCTAATTCACCCCTCCACTTT. Protein product: CTTSREAGANSPLHF. This chain connects TRBV15 to TRBJ1-6; weak D call: TRBD1 (6 bases). This CDR3 comprises 15 residues. Germline V gene data show CDR1 as LNHNV and CDR2 as YYDKDF (reference sequence).

This sequence joins TRBV5-1 and TRBJ2-5; D is perhaps TRBD1 or TRBD2 (5 bases each). The CDR3 totals 13 residues. V was pared by 2 bases and J by 8 bases, with 13 bases between. CDR1 SGHRS and CDR2 YFSETQ come from the germline V gene. The CDR3 DNA reads as TGCGCCAGCAGCTTTTTCGGGGCGAACACCCAGTACTTC. It specifies CASSFFGANTQYF.

This chain joins TRBV15 and TRBJ2-1; a weak D match, TRBD2 (7 bases). The CDR3 is 16 residues long. Deletions cut 1 base from V and 2 bases from J, with 12 bases between. Germline V gene lookup returns CDR1 LNHNV and CDR2 YYDKDF (reference sequence). The CDR3, as DNA: TGTGCCACCAGCAGAGGGGGGGGACAAACCTACAATGAGCAGTTCTTC. Translating it yields CATSRGGGQTYNEQFF.

This clonotype was recorded at least ten times. V usage is TRBV18 and J usage is TRBJ1-5; 8 positions match TRBD1. The junction had 3 bases not matched to a gene; V was cut back by 3 bases and J by 2 bases. The germline gives CDR1 KGHSH, CDR2 LQKENI. CDR3 length: 15 amino acids. The CDR3 is CASSPTGDGNQPQHF. CDR3 nucleotide sequence: TGTGCCAGCTCACCGACAGGGGATGGCAATCAGCCCCAGCATTTT.

The chain joins TRBV7-9 to TRBJ2-7; TRBD2 aligns across 7 bases. In germline, CDR1 is SEHNR, CDR2 FQNEAQ (reference sequence). The CDR3 is 17 amino acids. V lost 4 bases and J lost 2; bases outside the gene matches: 14. The CDR3 loop reads CASSSIGLGGRAYEQYF. The CDR3 DNA reads TGTGCCAGCAGCTCCATCGGACTAGGAGGGAGGGCCTACGAGCAGTACTTC.

In this sample, this clonotype turned up many times. J is TRBJ1-5 and V is TRBV19; D unresolved. The V end was cut by 6 bases, the J end by 6 bases, with 12 bases between. The CDR3 has 13 amino acids. Germline assignment: CDR1 LNHDA and CDR2 SQIVND (reference sequence). CDR3 residues: CASRDGVGQPQHF. Written as DNA, the CDR3 is TGTGCCAGTAGAGATGGCGTGGGTCAGCCCCAGCATTTT.

This clonotype has a count of ten or more. The V call is TRBV4-1, the J call TRBJ1-5; the match to TRBD1 covers 7 bases. Germline V gives CDR1 MGHRA, CDR2 YSYEKL. V trimming: 1 base; J trimming: 1 base; junction bases outside the gene matches: 10. The CDR3 is 18 amino acids. Here the CDR3 reads CASSQGEGRGSSNQPQHF. CDR3 in DNA: TGCGCCAGCAGCCAAGGCGAGGGCAGGGGGTCGAGCAATCAGCCCCAGCATTTT.

The chain carries TRBV3-1 and TRBJ2-6; weak D call: TRBD1 (6 bases). The germline V gene encodes CDR1 LGHDT and CDR2 YNNKEL (reference sequence). The CDR3 consists of 17 residues. Trimming cost V 2 bases and J 2 bases, with 13 bases left between them. The CDR3 DNA is TGTGCCAGCAGCCAAAGGGGACATGTCCCTGGGGCCAACGTCCTGACTTTC. It yields the protein CASSQRGHVPGANVLTF.

The sample holds a few counts of this clonotype. The genes are TRBV20-1 and TRBJ2-3; TRBD1 matches 7 bases. The CDR3 covers 11 residues. Germline V gives CDR1 DFQATT, CDR2 SNEGSKA (reference sequence). The CDR3 protein is CGVGTADTQYF. In DNA form, the CDR3 reads TGCGGTGTCGGGACAGCAGATACGCAGTATTTT.

This clonotype was detected many times. V and J are TRBV7-9 and TRBJ2-7; TRBD2 matches at 7 bases. The CDR3 runs 15 residues. V gave up 6 bases and J gave up 2 bases; unmatched junction bases: 10. CDR1 SEHNR and CDR2 FQNEAQ come from the germline V gene (reference sequence). As DNA, the CDR3 is TGTGCCAGCAGGCCCAGCGGCGCGGGAGCCTACGAGCAGTACTTC. Translation: CASRPSGAGAYEQYF. The variable domain in full, with the rest retrieved from reference TRBV7-9 and TRBJ2-7, is DTGVSQNPRHKITKRGQNVTFRCDPISEHNRLYWYRQTLGQGPEFLTYFQNEAQLEKSRLLSDRFSAERPKGSFSTLEIQRTEQGDSAMYLCASRPSGAGAYEQYFGPGTRLTVT.

This chain joins TRBV6-9 and TRBJ1-4; 7 bases are shared with TRBD1. This CDR3 spans 15 amino acids. After removal of 0 bases from V and 4 bases from J, the junction contained 2 bases not matched to a gene. Germline lookup yields CDR1 MNHGY and CDR2 SVAAGI. The CDR3 DNA sequence: TGTGCCAGCAGTTATTCGGGACAGAATAATGAAAAACTGTTTTTT. This sequence encodes CASSYSGQNNEKLFF.

The chain is built from TRBV7-9 and TRBJ2-2; D not resolved. CDR1 SEHNR and CDR2 FQNEAQ come from the germline V gene (reference sequence). Trimming cost V 3 bases and J 0 bases, with 5 bases left between them. There are 14 residues in the CDR3. The CDR3 protein is CASSFASNTGELFF. CDR3 nucleotide sequence: TGTGCCAGCAGCTTCGCGTCGAACACCGGGGAGCTGTTTTTT. The complete variable domain, with remaining parts taken from reference TRBV7-9 and TRBJ2-2, reads DTGVSQNPRHKITKRGQNVTFRCDPISEHNRLYWYRQTLGQGPEFLTYFQNEAQLEKSRLLSDRFSAERPKGSFSTLEIQRTEQGDSAMYLCASSFASNTGELFFGEGSRLTVL.

Concerning this clonotype: The junction departs from germline at one end; a sequencing error may be responsible. The chain combines TRBV7-9 with TRBJ1-1; D ambiguous. This CDR3 region has 15 residues. CDR1 is SEHNR and CDR2 is FQNEAQ in the germline V gene (reference sequence). CDR3 amino acids: CASSPPGRISVEALF. CDR3 bases: TGTGCCAGCAGCCCCCCAGGACGGATTAGCGTTGAAGCTCTCTTT.

The V gene is TRBV7-2, the J gene TRBJ2-4; TRBD2 aligns across 7 bases. The ends lost 5 bases at V and 7 bases at J; junction bases unmatched: 23. CDR3 length: 19 residues. CDR1 and CDR2 (germline): SGHTA, FQGNSA. The CDR3, as DNA: TGTGCCAGCAGCGCATCATCTCAGCGGGACGGTAGAACGAAGAACATTCAGTACTTC. The encoded protein is CASSASSQRDGRTKNIQYF.

This chain links TRBV24-1 with TRBJ2-7; D gene ambiguous. Germline V gene sequence: CDR1 KGHDR, CDR2 SFDVKD. This CDR3 comprises 14 residues. The V gene lost 3 bases and the J gene lost 4 bases, with 12 bases spanning the gap. The DNA of the CDR3 is TGTGCCACCAGTGATCTTCTGGGCAGTTACGAGCAGTACTTC. It encodes CATSDLLGSYEQYF.

This clonotype showed up many times. The J gene is TRBJ2-7, the V gene TRBV20-1; TRBD1 matches 9 bases. This CDR3 contains 13 residues. Germline CDR1 is DFQATT and CDR2 is SNEGSKA (reference sequence). Trimming at V came to 6 bases and at J to 3 bases, leaving 6 bases not matched to a gene. CDR3 loop: CSAPGQGGYEQYF. CDR3 in DNA: TGCAGTGCCCCGGGACAGGGCGGCTACGAGCAGTACTTC.

This clonotype has a count of ten or more. The rearrangement joins TRBV7-8 to TRBJ2-7; D possibly corresponds to TRBD2 (5 bases). V dropped 3 bases and J dropped 6 bases, with 12 bases sitting between them. Looked up from germline, CDR1 is SGHVS and CDR2 is FQNEAQ. The CDR3 runs to 13 residues. The CDR3 DNA reads as TGTGCCAGCAGCTTTGAGGGCCCTCGCGAGCAGTACTTC. It specifies CASSFEGPREQYF.

CDR3: CAISLIGGELFF. The CDR3 nucleotides are TGTGCCATCAGTTTAATCGGCGGGGAGCTGTTTTTT. V is TRBV10-3 and J is TRBJ2-2; D unresolved. Per the germline V gene, CDR1 is ENHRY and CDR2 is SYGVKD. V was pared by 5 bases and J by 7 bases, with 8 bases between. This CDR3 comprises 12 residues.

The chain is built from TRBV20-1 and TRBJ2-7; TRBD1 agrees at 8 bases. In germline, CDR1 is DFQATT, CDR2 SNEGSKA (reference sequence). V lost 3 bases and J lost 0; bases outside the gene matches: 10. The CDR3 length is 16 residues. Here the CDR3 DNA reads TGCAGTGCTAGGGGTCTCGACAGGGGCAGCTCCTACGAGCAGTACTTC. As protein: CSARGLDRGSSYEQYF.

The V gene is TRBV19, the J gene TRBJ1-6; 7 bases match TRBD1. With 5 bases clipped from V and 5 bases from J, the junction kept 12 bases outside the gene matches. The V gene's germline CDR1 is LNHDA and CDR2 SQIVND (reference sequence). The CDR3 runs to 17 residues. The CDR3 protein is CASSPSIRGFDNSPLHF. In nucleotides, the CDR3 is TGTGCCAGTAGTCCCTCCATCAGGGGGTTTGATAATTCACCCCTCCACTTT. The full variable domain, completed using reference TRBV19 and TRBJ1-6, is DGGITQSPKYLFRKEGQNVTLSCEQNLNHDAMYWYRQDPGQGLRLIYYSQIVNDFQKGDIAEGYSVSREKKESFPLTVTSAQKNPTAFYLCASSPSIRGFDNSPLHFGNGTRLTVT.

Ten or more counts support this clonotype. The chain couples TRBV4-2 to TRBJ2-3; 7 nucleotides match TRBD2. V lost 3 bases, J lost 6 bases, and 12 bases stayed unmatched. The CDR3 totals 16 residues. The germline V gene encodes CDR1 LGHNA and CDR2 YNFKEQ. CDR3 protein: CASSHPRGGGLDTQYF. The CDR3 DNA sequence: TGTGCCAGCAGCCACCCTAGAGGCGGGGGTTTGGATACGCAGTATTTT.

Comments on this clonotype: At one end the junction does not follow the germline gene, possibly because of a read error. The CDR3 loop is CDSSIEGITDTQYF. The CDR3 DNA reads as TGTGACAGTAGTATCGAGGGGATCACAGATACGCAGTATTTT. V gene TRBV19 combines with J gene TRBJ2-3; either TRBD1 or TRBD2 may fit D (5 bases each). Germline V CDR1 and CDR2: LNHDA, SQIVND (reference sequence). CDR3 size: 14 residues.

The genes are TRBV6-2 or TRBV6-3 and TRBJ2-3; D unclear. The CDR3 consists of 12 residues. V gave up 2 bases and J gave up 4 bases, with 4 bases separating them. Germline V CDR1 and CDR2: MNHEY, SVGEGT. CDR3 protein: CASSYGSDTQYF. The CDR3, as DNA: TGTGCCAGCAGTTACGGGTCAGATACGCAGTATTTT.

Comments on this clonotype: Relative to the germline gene, one junction end is altered; a read error may explain this. This chain links TRBV7-2 with TRBJ1-5, with D unresolved. The CDR3 sequence is 15 residues long. Germline loops: CDR1 SGHTA, CDR2 FQGNSA. The CDR3 here is CAISLPGGSNQPQHF. The CDR3 DNA reads TGTGCCATCAGCCTGCCTGGCGGTAGCAATCAGCCCCAGCATTTT.